The clone carrying this T cell receptor beta chain was counted a single time. What it binds is unknown. Using immunoSEQ multiplex PCR, the repertoire was profiled, and TCRdb retains in-frame clones only, with some absent. Counted here are more than 95,000 clones, over 75% occurring once; the ten biggest clones make up 5% to 6.5%. Documented time point: blood 2 weeks post-SBRT. Noted treatment: 15 Gy SBRT to primary tumor, nephrectomy 4 weeks later. This renal cell carcinoma was of the clear cell type. The data belong to a study of radiation and T cells in renal cell carcinoma. The study's findings and limits: Top tumor clonotypes rose in blood 2 weeks post-radiation, then contracted.

Material: blood, obtained from a patient whose treatment included radiotherapy and nephrectomy. The sequence was collected from a man aged 45-65 years with renal cell carcinoma.

The CDR3 nucleotides read TGTGCCAGCAGCACCTTGACAGGACTGAAAAGCTCTAGCGGGATTAGCACAGATACGCAGTATTTT. It encodes CASSTLTGLKSSSGISTDTQYF. The rearrangement uses TRBV21-1 and TRBJ2-3; the table's D call of TRBD2 was not tested on the DNA. TRBV21-1 is a known pseudogene. This CDR3 is built from 22 residues.